The clone carrying this TCR beta chain was found a few times. This record comes from a study of blood T cells in healthy people across ages. Then a second PCR, running roughly 6 to 12 cycles, was carried out with a sample-barcoded 5' primer and a J-beta primer mix. In TCRdb, the 5' RACE reads were re-called with MiXCR into one record per CDR3 protein. The profile shows around 1,700,000 distinct CDR3 sequences, roughly 27% of them singletons. The CDR3 consists of 13 residues. V lost 4 bases to trimming and J lost 7 bases, with 8 bases between them. The TCR was taken from a woman aged 30 to 39 in good health. Sequencing was performed on blood. The V and J genes are TRBV12-3 or TRBV12-4 and TRBJ1-6; D is unresolved. The CDR3 DNA reads as TGTGCCAGCAGTTGGGCAGAGAATTCACCCCTCCACTTT. As protein: CASSWAENSPLHF.